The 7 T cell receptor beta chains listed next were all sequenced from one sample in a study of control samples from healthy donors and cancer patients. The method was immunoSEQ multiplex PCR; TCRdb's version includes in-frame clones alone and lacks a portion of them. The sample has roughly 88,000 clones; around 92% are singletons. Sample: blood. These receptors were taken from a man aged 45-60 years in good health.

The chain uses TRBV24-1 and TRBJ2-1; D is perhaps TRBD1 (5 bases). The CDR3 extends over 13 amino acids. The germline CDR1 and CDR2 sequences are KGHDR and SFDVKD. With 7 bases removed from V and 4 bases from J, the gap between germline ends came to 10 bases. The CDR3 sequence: CATSRQLYNEQFF. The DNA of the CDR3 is TGTGCCACCAGCCGACAGCTGTACAATGAGCAGTTCTTC.

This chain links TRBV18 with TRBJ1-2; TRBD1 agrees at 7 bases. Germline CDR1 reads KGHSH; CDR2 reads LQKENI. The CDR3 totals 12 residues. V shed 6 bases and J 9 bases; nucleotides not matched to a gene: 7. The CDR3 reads CASSPGTVSYTF. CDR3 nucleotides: TGTGCCAGCTCGCCTGGGACAGTAAGCTACACCTTC.

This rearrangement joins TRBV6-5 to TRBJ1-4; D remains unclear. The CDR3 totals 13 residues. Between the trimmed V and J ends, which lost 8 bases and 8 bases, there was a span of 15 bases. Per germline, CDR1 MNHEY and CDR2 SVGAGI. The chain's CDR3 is CASCSTLEEKLFF. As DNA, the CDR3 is TGTGCCAGCTGTTCAACCCTGGAGGAAAAACTGTTTTTT.

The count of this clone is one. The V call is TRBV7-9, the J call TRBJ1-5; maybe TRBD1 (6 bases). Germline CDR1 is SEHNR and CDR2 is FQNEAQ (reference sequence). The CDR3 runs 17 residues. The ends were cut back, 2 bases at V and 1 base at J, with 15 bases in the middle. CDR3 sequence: CASSLSQGYGSNQPQHF. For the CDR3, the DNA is TGTGCCAGCAGCTTATCGCAGGGGTATGGAAGCAATCAGCCCCAGCATTTT.

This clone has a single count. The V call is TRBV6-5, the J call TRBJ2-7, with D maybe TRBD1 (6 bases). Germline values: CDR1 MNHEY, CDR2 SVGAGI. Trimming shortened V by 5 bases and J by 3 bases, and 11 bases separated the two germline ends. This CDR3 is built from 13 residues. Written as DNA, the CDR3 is TGTGCCAGCAGTCTCCAACAGGGCTACGAGCAGTACTTC. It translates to CASSLQQGYEQYF.

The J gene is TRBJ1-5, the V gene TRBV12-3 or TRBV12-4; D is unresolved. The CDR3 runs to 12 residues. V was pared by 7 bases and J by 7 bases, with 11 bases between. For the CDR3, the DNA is TGTGCCAGCACCCTGGGGAGACAGCCCCAGCATTTT. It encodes CASTLGRQPQHF.

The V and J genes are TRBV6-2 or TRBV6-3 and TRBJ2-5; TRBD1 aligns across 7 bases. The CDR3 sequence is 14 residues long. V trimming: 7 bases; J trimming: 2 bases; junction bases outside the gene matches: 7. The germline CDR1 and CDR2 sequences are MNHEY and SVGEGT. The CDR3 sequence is CASNPGTVQETQYF. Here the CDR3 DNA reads TGTGCCAGCAACCCCGGGACAGTACAAGAGACCCAGTACTTC.